A single sample gave rise to the 27 T cell receptor beta chains below, sequenced in a study of OX40 agonist ivuxolimab in advanced cancers. Method: immunoSEQ multiplex PCR; TCRdb's copy keeps in-frame clones and lacks some. The repertoire holds 40,000 to 50,000 clones, more than 85% seen once, with roughly 5% in the top ten. Sequencing was performed on CD4+ or CD8+ T cells sorted from blood, taken in a trial of the OX40 agonist ivuxolimab. The receptors were gathered from an adult with an advanced solid tumor such as melanoma, head and neck, liver or kidney cancer.

The chain combines TRBV5-1 with TRBJ1-1; D unclear. Germline CDR1 is SGHRS and CDR2 is YFSETQ. The V and J ends lost 0 bases and 8 bases respectively, with 20 bases between them. The CDR3 totals 16 residues. The CDR3 protein is CASSLVATSSGREAFF. DNA of the CDR3: TGCGCCAGCAGCTTGGTAGCTACATCTTCGGGGAGGGAAGCTTTCTTT.

This rearrangement joins TRBV9 to TRBJ2-5; 9 bases map to TRBD2. Germline CDR1 and CDR2: SGDLS and YYNGEE. With V trimmed by 3 bases and J by 1 base, 7 bases remained unmatched. The CDR3 is 16 residues long. The CDR3 bases are TGTGCCAGCAGCGGGATCGGCGGGGGGGCCCAAGAGACCCAGTACTTC. Amino acids: CASSGIGGGAQETQYF.

The chain combines TRBV28 with TRBJ2-7; D possibly corresponds to TRBD1 (6 bases). Germline values: CDR1 MDHEN, CDR2 SYDVKM. The V gene lost 7 bases and the J gene lost 3 bases, with 13 bases spanning the gap. The CDR3 contains 13 residues. The CDR3 DNA follows: TGTGCCAGCAACAGGGTAGTCGTCTACGAGCAGTACTTC. As protein: CASNRVVVYEQYF.

The rearrangement joins TRBV6-5 to TRBJ2-7, with a possible D match to TRBD2 (7 bases). V was pared by 6 bases and J by 7 bases, with 22 bases between. There are 15 residues in the CDR3. Per germline, CDR1 MNHEY and CDR2 SVGAGI. The CDR3 loop reads CASRPRQAGDSEQYF. CDR3 nucleotide sequence: TGTGCCAGCAGACCCCGACAGGCGGGGGATTCTGAGCAGTACTTC.

The rearrangement uses TRBV6-4 and TRBJ2-2; D may be TRBD1 (5 bases). The V gene's germline CDR1 is MRHNA and CDR2 SNTAGT. This CDR3 has 17 residues. Trimming shortened V by 0 bases and J by 1 base, and 12 bases separated the two germline ends. The CDR3 sequence is CASSDSLAGLNTGELFF. The DNA of the CDR3 is TGTGCCAGCAGTGACTCATTGGCAGGGCTGAACACCGGGGAGCTGTTTTTT.

The chain is built from TRBV19 and TRBJ2-1, with 13 bases fitting TRBD2. The CDR3 runs to 16 residues. V was pared by 5 bases and J by 4 bases, with 5 bases of the junction left unmatched. Germline CDR1 LNHDA, CDR2 SQIVND (reference sequence). CDR3 protein: CASSGGTSGDYNEQFF. CDR3 DNA: TGTGCCAGTAGTGGAGGGACTAGCGGGGATTACAATGAGCAGTTCTTC.

The chain joins TRBV7-9 to TRBJ2-5, with 7 bases aligning to TRBD1. Germline loops: CDR1 SEHNR, CDR2 FQNEAQ (reference sequence). V trimming: 4 bases; J trimming: 1 base; junction bases outside the gene matches: 9. The CDR3 consists of 16 residues. This CDR3 reads CASSSPPRTGQETQYF. The CDR3 DNA is TGTGCCAGCAGCTCACCCCCCCGGACAGGCCAAGAGACCCAGTACTTC. Full variable domain (outside the CDR3, taken from reference TRBV7-9 and TRBJ2-5): DTGVSQNPRHKITKRGQNVTFRCDPISEHNRLYWYRQTLGQGPEFLTYFQNEAQLEKSRLLSDRFSAERPKGSFSTLEIQRTEQGDSAMYLCASSSPPRTGQETQYFGPGTRLLVL.

CDR3 in DNA: TGTGCCAGCAGCGTAGCGTCAGCTAACTATGGCTACACCTTC. Its protein product is CASSVASANYGYTF. The chain has TRBV9 and TRBJ1-2; unclear D gene. This CDR3 comprises 14 residues. Germline values: CDR1 SGDLS, CDR2 YYNGEE. Trimming pared 0 bases from V and 0 bases from J, leaving 6 bases between.

This clone came up once. The V call is TRBV9, the J call TRBJ2-1; 8 nucleotides agree with TRBD2. J was trimmed by 6 bases and V by 0 bases; bases with no gene match: 8. This CDR3 spans 16 amino acids. Looked up from germline, CDR1 is SGDLS and CDR2 is YYNGEE. The CDR3 DNA is TGTGCCAGCAGCGTAGCCCCCGGACTAGCCGCCAATGAGCAGTTCTTC. Translated, it gives CASSVAPGLAANEQFF.

The V call is TRBV25-1, the J call TRBJ1-2; D not certain. This CDR3 region has 11 residues. Looked up from germline, CDR1 is MGHDK and CDR2 is SYGVNS. V was shortened by 5 bases and J by 8 bases, with 9 bases between the two germline ends. The CDR3 region is CASSSLGGYTF. CDR3 sequence (DNA): TGTGCCAGCAGTTCTCTTGGGGGCTACACCTTC.

The gene calls are TRBV4-3 and TRBJ2-1, with 13 bases fitting TRBD2. The germline CDR1 and CDR2 sequences are LGHNA and YSLEER. V was clipped by 1 base and J by 4 bases; unmatched bases: 7. The CDR3 totals 18 residues. This CDR3 is CASSQARLAGGIYNEQFF. As DNA, the CDR3 is TGCGCCAGCAGCCAAGCGCGACTAGCGGGAGGCATATACAATGAGCAGTTCTTC.

V and J are TRBV7-9 and TRBJ2-7, with TRBD1 identical over 7 bases. J was trimmed by 2 bases and V by 1 base; bases with no gene match: 14. CDR3 length: 18 residues. Germline lookup yields CDR1 SEHNR and CDR2 FQNEAQ (reference sequence). The CDR3 nucleotides read TGTGCCAGCAGCTTAGAGGTGTTCGGACCGACAGGGCCCTACGAGCAGTACTTC. It is translated as CASSLEVFGPTGPYEQYF.

The chain combines TRBV27 with TRBJ2-3, with 7 nucleotides matching TRBD1. CDR3 length: 14 amino acids. CDR1 MNHEY and CDR2 SMNVEV come from the germline V gene (reference sequence). With V trimmed by 6 bases and J by 4 bases, 7 bases remained unmatched. In DNA form, the CDR3 reads TGTGCCAGCAGGTGGACAGGTGGGGCAGATACGCAGTATTTT. The encoded protein is CASRWTGGADTQYF.

V is TRBV27 and J is TRBJ2-2; D unclear. The CDR3 extends over 13 amino acids. CDR1 and CDR2 (germline): MNHEY, SMNVEV (reference sequence). Trimming removed 2 bases from V and 1 base from J, with 2 bases in between. The CDR3 reads CASSLENTGELFF. The CDR3 nucleotides read TGTGCCAGCAGTTTAGAGAACACCGGGGAGCTGTTTTTT.

The chain carries TRBV7-2 and TRBJ2-7; TRBD2 matches 8 bases. CDR3 length equals 17 residues. Trimming removed 1 base from V and 0 bases from J; junction bases left unmatched: 8. Germline loops: CDR1 SGHTA, CDR2 FQGNSA. The CDR3 protein is CASSLEASGPPSYEQYF. The CDR3 nucleotides read TGTGCCAGCAGCTTAGAGGCTAGCGGGCCTCCCTCCTACGAGCAGTACTTC.

This clone was counted between two and nine times. The chain uses TRBV7-2 and TRBJ2-5; 14 positions agree with TRBD2. The germline V gene encodes CDR1 SGHTA and CDR2 FQGNSA. Trimming at V came to 4 bases and at J to 5 bases, leaving 6 bases not matched to a gene. The length of the CDR3 is 16 residues. This chain's CDR3 is CASSWGTSGSWETQYF. The CDR3 nucleotides are TGTGCCAGCAGCTGGGGGACTAGCGGGAGCTGGGAGACCCAGTACTTC.

V is TRBV23-1 and J is TRBJ2-7; D ambiguous. TRBV23-1 is an open reading frame whose function is uncertain. V gave up 7 bases and J gave up 0 bases, with 10 bases separating them. The CDR3 runs to 13 residues. CDR3: CASKSNASYEQYF. The CDR3 DNA sequence: TGCGCCAGCAAGTCTAATGCCTCCTACGAGCAGTACTTC.

The V gene is TRBV9, the J gene TRBJ2-2; D call uncertain. V dropped 0 bases and J dropped 6 bases, with 6 bases sitting between them. CDR1 is SGDLS, CDR2 YYNGEE, per germline. This CDR3 is 13 amino acids long. CDR3 region: CASSVEDAGELFF. The CDR3 nucleotides read TGTGCCAGCAGCGTAGAAGATGCCGGGGAGCTGTTTTTT.

V and J are TRBV6-6 and TRBJ2-7; no firm D call. Germline CDR1 is MNHNY and CDR2 is SVGAGI (reference sequence). Trimming removed 0 bases from V and 6 bases from J, with 9 bases in between. There are 13 residues in the CDR3. Written as DNA, the CDR3 is TGTGCCAGCAGTTACTCGAGAGAGTCCGAGCAGTACGTC. It encodes CASSYSRESEQYV.

The chain uses TRBV5-6 and TRBJ2-1, with D perhaps matching TRBD1 (6 bases). Between the trimmed V and J ends, which lost 3 bases and 7 bases, there was a span of 8 bases. CDR1 and CDR2 from the germline V gene are SGHDT and YYEEEE. The CDR3 totals 12 residues. The CDR3 nucleotides are TGTGCCAGCAGCTGGACAGTGAATGAGCAGTTCTTC. The encoded protein is CASSWTVNEQFF.

J is TRBJ2-1 and V is TRBV11-2; D is ambiguous. CDR3 length: 11 residues. Germline assignment: CDR1 SGHAT and CDR2 FQNNGV. V was trimmed by 3 bases and J by 7 bases, leaving 4 bases between them. This CDR3 reads CASSLINEQFF. Written as DNA, the CDR3 is TGTGCCAGCAGCTTGATAAATGAGCAGTTCTTC.

This chain uses TRBV5-1 with TRBJ1-6; D call uncertain. V lost 0 bases and J lost 4, with 5 bases in between. Germline V gene sequence: CDR1 SGHRS, CDR2 YFSETQ. This CDR3 comprises 14 residues. DNA for the CDR3: TGCGCCAGCAGCTTGGACAAATATAATTCACCCCTCCACTTT. This gives the protein CASSLDKYNSPLHF.

The J gene is TRBJ2-3, the V gene TRBV19; the D gene is possibly TRBD1 (5 bases). Germline V gives CDR1 LNHDA, CDR2 SQIVND (reference sequence). This CDR3 spans 15 amino acids. Deletions cut 3 bases from V and 1 base from J, with 11 bases between. As DNA, the CDR3 is TGTGCCAGTAGTATGGGATTAGGGGGCACAGATACGCAGTATTTT. It translates to CASSMGLGGTDTQYF.

This chain uses TRBV28 with TRBJ1-1, with TRBD1 as a possible D gene (5 bases). Trimming cost V 8 bases and J 2 bases, with 12 bases left between them. CDR1 is MDHEN, CDR2 SYDVKM, per germline. This CDR3 spans 13 amino acids. CDR3 sequence reads: CASSGTANTEAFF. For the CDR3, the DNA is TGTGCCAGCTCCGGGACGGCAAACACTGAAGCTTTCTTT. Full variable domain (outside the CDR3, taken from reference TRBV28 and TRBJ1-1): DVKVTQSSRYLVKRTGEKVFLECVQDMDHENMFWYRQDPGLGLRLIYFSYDVKMKEKGDIPEGYSVSREKKERFSLILESASTNQTSMYLCASSGTANTEAFFGQGTRLTVV.

The V gene is TRBV9, the J gene TRBJ2-2; the match to TRBD1 covers 8 bases. Looked up from germline, CDR1 is SGDLS and CDR2 is YYNGEE. With V trimmed by 5 bases and J by 7 bases, 7 bases remained unmatched. This CDR3 has 14 amino acids. The CDR3 is CASRDRESIGELFF. In nucleotides, the CDR3 is TGTGCCAGCAGGGACAGGGAGTCTATCGGGGAGCTGTTTTTT.

The rearrangement uses TRBV11-2 and TRBJ2-1; possible D gene TRBD1, 6 bases. CDR3 length: 15 amino acids. CDR1 is SGHAT, CDR2 FQNNGV, per germline. Between the trimmed V and J ends, which lost 5 bases and 0 bases, there was a span of 11 bases. CDR3 bases: TGTGCCAGCAGCCACCAGGGGAGCTCCTACAATGAGCAGTTCTTC. Translated, it gives CASSHQGSSYNEQFF.

This chain connects TRBV9 to TRBJ1-1; 11 bases align to TRBD1. CDR3 length equals 16 residues. The germline CDR1 and CDR2 sequences are SGDLS and YYNGEE. Trimming removed 3 bases from V and 5 bases from J; junction bases left unmatched: 9. The CDR3 nucleotides are TGTGCCAGCAGCGGGATCGGACAGGGGGCGCAAACTGAAGCTTTCTTT. It specifies CASSGIGQGAQTEAFF.